This passage covers 31 T cell receptor beta chains from one sample sequenced in a study of control samples from healthy donors and cancer patients. The data were produced by immunoSEQ multiplex PCR, yet TCRdb's version contains in-frame clones alone and is incomplete. The sample lists roughly 160,000 clones; around 88% were seen once. Sequenced input: blood. These receptors all stem from a woman in her thirties in good health.

The V call is TRBV28, the J call TRBJ2-3; 12 bases fit TRBD1. Per germline, CDR1 MDHEN and CDR2 SYDVKM. The trim removed 0 bases at V and 2 bases at J, leaving 6 bases unmatched. The CDR3 length is 18 residues. For the CDR3, the DNA is TGTGCCAGCAGTTTATGGGGCGGGACAGGGGGCTTCACAGATACGCAGTATTTT. This gives the protein CASSLWGGTGGFTDTQYF.

The chain uses TRBV12-3 or TRBV12-4 and TRBJ2-7; no reliable D call. The CDR3 runs 13 residues. The V and J ends lost 7 bases and 1 base respectively, with 11 bases between them. In DNA, the CDR3 is TGTGCCAGCACCCTTAGCCTTTCCTACGAGCAGTACTTC. Translating it yields CASTLSLSYEQYF.

The chain carries TRBV20-1 and TRBJ2-7, with D hard to call. CDR1 is DFQATT, CDR2 SNEGSKA, per germline (reference sequence). The length of the CDR3 is 11 residues. V shed 0 bases and J shed 5 bases, with 5 bases lying between them. CDR3 sequence (DNA): TGCAGTGCTAGAGATAGGGACGAGCAGTACTTC. Translated: CSARDRDEQYF.

V gene TRBV19 combines with J gene TRBJ2-3, with D perhaps assigned TRBD1 or TRBD2 (6 bases each). Trimming removed 3 bases at V and 0 bases at J, with 22 bases between. The CDR3 spans 19 residues. Germline V gene lookup returns CDR1 LNHDA and CDR2 SQIVND (reference sequence). CDR3 coding DNA: TGTGCCAGTAGTATTTCCGACGGAGGGGGTACTTCTAGCACAGATACGCAGTATTTT. The encoded protein is CASSISDGGGTSSTDTQYF.

The chain joins TRBV7-9 to TRBJ2-3; D remains unclear. CDR1 and CDR2 (germline): SEHNR, FQNEAQ (reference sequence). V lost 0 bases, J lost 0 bases, and 4 bases lay in between. The CDR3 sequence is 14 residues long. CDR3: CASSLAISTDTQYF. CDR3 coding DNA: TGTGCCAGCAGCTTAGCGATTAGCACAGATACGCAGTATTTT. Drawing the rest from reference TRBV7-9 and TRBJ2-3, the complete variable domain is DTGVSQNPRHKITKRGQNVTFRCDPISEHNRLYWYRQTLGQGPEFLTYFQNEAQLEKSRLLSDRFSAERPKGSFSTLEIQRTEQGDSAMYLCASSLAISTDTQYFGPGTRLTVL.

The rearrangement links TRBV4-1 to TRBJ2-5, with D perhaps matching TRBD1 (5 bases). Between the trimmed V and J ends, which lost 1 base and 5 bases, there was a span of 17 bases. This CDR3 spans 16 amino acids. CDR1 and CDR2 from the germline V gene are MGHRA and YSYEKL. CDR3 bases: TGCGCCAGCAGCCAAGTTGGGGCCTATCAAGCGGAGACCCAGTACTTC. It codes for CASSQVGAYQAETQYF.

The chain combines TRBV28 with TRBJ1-2; a weak D match, TRBD1 (6 bases). This CDR3 has 17 amino acids. V dropped 10 bases and J dropped 4 bases, with 28 bases sitting between them. Germline-derived CDR1 and CDR2 are MDHEN and SYDVKM. CDR3 residues: CATSRPHTNRVSYGYTF. CDR3 nucleotides: TGTGCCACCTCCAGGCCCCACACAAACAGGGTGAGCTATGGCTACACCTTC.

About this clone: Other DNA sequences in this specimen translate into the identical CDR3. This chain uses TRBV12-3 or TRBV12-4 with TRBJ1-2, with no clear D. This CDR3 is built from 12 residues. V was trimmed by 2 bases and J by 2 bases, leaving 3 bases between them. CDR3 DNA sequence: TGTGCCAGCAGTTTAACCAACTATGGCTACACCTTC. Protein: CASSLTNYGYTF.

The V and J genes are TRBV7-9 and TRBJ1-2; D is unclear. V was trimmed by 3 bases and J by 0 bases, leaving 14 bases between them. CDR1 is SEHNR and CDR2 is FQNEAQ in the germline V gene (reference sequence). The CDR3 has 16 amino acids. This CDR3 reads CASSFRRRGSNYGYTF. In nucleotides, the CDR3 is TGTGCCAGCAGCTTCCGCAGGCGGGGTTCTAACTATGGCTACACCTTC.

The rearrangement joins TRBV15 to TRBJ2-2; D unclear. The V gene's germline CDR1 is LNHNV and CDR2 YYDKDF (reference sequence). Between the trimmed V and J ends, which lost 4 bases and 0 bases, there was a span of 6 bases. The CDR3 spans 14 residues. CDR3 nucleotides: TGTGCCACCAGCATAAACCCGAACACCGGGGAGCTGTTTTTT. This encodes CATSINPNTGELFF.

This chain uses TRBV4-1 with TRBJ2-2, with D maybe TRBD1 (6 bases). Germline V gene data show CDR1 as MGHRA and CDR2 as YSYEKL. The CDR3 is 16 amino acids. V lost 3 bases and J lost 0, with 11 bases in between. The chain's CDR3 is CASSHRNRANTGELFF. The CDR3 bases are TGCGCCAGCAGCCACAGGAACAGGGCGAACACCGGGGAGCTGTTTTTT.

In this sample, this clone turned up a few times. This chain links TRBV9 with TRBJ2-5; 11 bases align to TRBD2. Unmatched junction bases numbered 5, after V lost 5 bases and J lost 2 bases. Germline assignment: CDR1 SGDLS and CDR2 YYNGEE. CDR3 length: 15 amino acids. As DNA, the CDR3 is TGTGCCAGCAGTATAGCGGGGGGGCCTCAAGAGACCCAGTACTTC. It is translated as CASSIAGGPQETQYF.

This clone came up once. The V call is TRBV5-1, the J call TRBJ1-6; unclear D gene. Looked up from germline, CDR1 is SGHRS and CDR2 is YFSETQ. The CDR3 is 14 residues long. Trimming took 4 bases from V and 7 from J, leaving 12 bases between them. The CDR3 loop is CASSLSGGNSPLHF. In DNA, the CDR3 is TGCGCCAGCAGCCTATCTGGAGGGAATTCACCCCTCCACTTT.

This chain joins TRBV4-1 and TRBJ1-2; D uncertain. This CDR3 comprises 13 residues. V lost 0 bases to trimming and J lost 4 bases, with 6 bases between them. CDR1 is MGHRA, CDR2 YSYEKL, per germline. CDR3 sequence reads: CASSQDSVYGYTF. In DNA form, the CDR3 reads TGCGCCAGCAGCCAAGACAGTGTCTATGGCTACACCTTC.

The chain carries TRBV2 and TRBJ2-5, with 8 bases matching TRBD1. J gave up 4 bases and V 4 bases, and 8 bases lay outside the gene matches. The CDR3 consists of 15 residues. Germline V gene data show CDR1 as SNHLY and CDR2 as FYNNEI. The CDR3 DNA is TGTGCCAGCAGTGGGGGCAGGGGGCCCCCAGAGACCCAGTACTTC. This translates into CASSGGRGPPETQYF.

The chain combines TRBV5-4 with TRBJ2-3; 11 bases are shared with TRBD2. The CDR3 has 16 residues. Germline V gives CDR1 SGHNT, CDR2 YYREEE (reference sequence). The trim removed 1 base at V and 6 bases at J, leaving 7 bases unmatched. The CDR3 coding sequence is TGTGCCAGCAGCTTGACGCTTAGCGGGGGGGCTGATACGCAGTATTTT. This codes for CASSLTLSGGADTQYF. The full variable domain, with the rest looked up from reference TRBV5-4 and TRBJ2-3, is ETGVTQSPTHLIKTRGQQVTLRCSSQSGHNTVSWYQQALGQGPQFIFQYYREEENGRGNFPPRFSGLQFPNYSSELNVNALELDDSALYLCASSLTLSGGADTQYFGPGTRLTVL.

CDR3 coding DNA: TGTGCCAGCAACGGGGGAACGAACTCTGGAAACACCATATATTTT. This encodes CASNGGTNSGNTIYF. The V call is TRBV2, the J call TRBJ1-3, with D maybe TRBD1 (5 bases). The V gene's germline CDR1 is SNHLY and CDR2 FYNNEI. The CDR3 is 15 amino acids. V lost 7 bases and J lost 0, with 13 bases in between.

The chain is built from TRBV27 and TRBJ2-4; D unresolved. V was clipped by 6 bases and J by 2 bases, with 5 bases between them. The CDR3 length is 12 residues. Per the germline V gene, CDR1 is MNHEY and CDR2 is SMNVEV (reference sequence). The CDR3 nucleotides read TGTGCCAGCAGCCCGTCCAAAAACATTCAGTACTTC. Amino acids: CASSPSKNIQYF.

This chain links TRBV7-2 with TRBJ1-1; no clear D gene. Germline V lookup: CDR1 SGHTA, CDR2 FQGNSA. Trimming left V 2 bases short and J 6 bases short, with 10 bases between. The CDR3 is 13 residues long. The CDR3 DNA is TGTGCCAGCAGCTTATCCGGAGTCTCTGAAGCTTTCTTT. Its protein is CASSLSGVSEAFF.

The gene calls are TRBV6-5 and TRBJ2-1, with 7 positions matching TRBD2. V gave up 2 bases and J gave up 5 bases; unmatched junction bases: 9. Germline V gene data show CDR1 as MNHEY and CDR2 as SVGAGI. The CDR3 sequence is 16 residues long. The chain's CDR3 is CASSYGAGRGDNEQFF. In nucleotides, the CDR3 is TGTGCCAGCAGTTACGGTGCAGGGAGGGGAGACAATGAGCAGTTCTTC.

This clone came up once. The chain links TRBV11-3 to TRBJ2-1; D possibly uses TRBD1 or TRBD2 (5 bases each). The germline V gene has CDR1 SGHNT and CDR2 YENEEA. The CDR3 is made up of 17 amino acids. V dropped 1 base and J dropped 10 bases, with 23 bases sitting between them. This CDR3 is CASSLGLWGSRNEEQFF. CDR3 nucleotides: TGTGCCAGCAGCTTAGGGCTTTGGGGGAGTCGGAATGAAGAGCAGTTCTTC.

This clone was seen once. This chain connects TRBV18 to TRBJ2-3; D gene uncertain. The CDR3 is 16 residues long. The germline gives CDR1 KGHSH, CDR2 LQKENI. V shed 2 bases and J shed 0 bases, with 12 bases lying between them. CDR3 region: CASSPVPQLSTDTQYF. CDR3 bases: TGTGCCAGCTCACCAGTCCCGCAGTTAAGCACAGATACGCAGTATTTT.

The chain employs TRBV5-1 and TRBJ1-1; weak D call: TRBD1 (5 bases). This CDR3 is built from 16 residues. V lost 0 bases and J lost 0, with 12 bases in between. In germline, CDR1 is SGHRS, CDR2 YFSETQ. In DNA, the CDR3 is TGCGCCAGCAGCTTGGCGGGGCGCTCCATGAACACTGAAGCTTTCTTT. This gives the protein CASSLAGRSMNTEAFF.

The chain uses TRBV18 and TRBJ2-5; 7 bases map to TRBD2. The junction had 12 bases not matched to a gene; V was cut back by 2 bases and J by 0 bases. Looked up from germline, CDR1 is KGHSH and CDR2 is LQKENI. The CDR3 runs 18 residues. The CDR3 DNA reads as TGTGCCAGCTCACCAAGGCCTAGCGGACCCTCGTACCAAGAGACCCAGTACTTC. Translating it yields CASSPRPSGPSYQETQYF. The full variable domain, its missing parts supplied by reference TRBV18 and TRBJ2-5, is NAGVMQNPRHLVRRRGQEARLRCSPMKGHSHVYWYRQLPEEGLKFMVYLQKENIIDESGMPKERFSAEFPKEGPSILRIQQVVRGDSAAYFCASSPRPSGPSYQETQYFGPGTRLLVL.

V and J are TRBV4-1 and TRBJ1-6; 9 bases align to TRBD1. The CDR3 is 16 amino acids. The germline CDR1 and CDR2 sequences are MGHRA and YSYEKL. Trimming cost V 3 bases and J 8 bases; bases outside gene matches: 8. The CDR3 loop is CASSHKGQGIDSPLHF. CDR3 in DNA: TGCGCCAGCAGCCACAAGGGACAGGGAATTGATTCACCCCTCCACTTT.

The chain links TRBV5-6 to TRBJ1-2, with a possible D match to TRBD1 (5 bases). This CDR3 has 15 amino acids. V shed 3 bases and J shed 1 base, with 13 bases lying between them. CDR1 and CDR2 from the germline V gene are SGHDT and YYEEEE. CDR3 coding DNA: TGTGCCAGCAGCTCAGGTCGGGGGATTAACTATGGCTACACCTTC. Its translation: CASSSGRGINYGYTF.

The V gene is TRBV28, the J gene TRBJ1-2, with D maybe TRBD1 (6 bases). In germline, CDR1 is MDHEN, CDR2 SYDVKM. This CDR3 contains 12 residues. The V and J ends lost 8 bases and 4 bases respectively, with 11 bases between them. The CDR3 DNA is TGTGCCAGCCAAGACAGGAGCTATGGCTACACCTTC. Amino acid sequence: CASQDRSYGYTF.

The rearrangement links TRBV28 to TRBJ2-6; no firm D call. V lost 4 bases and J lost 0, with 10 bases in between. CDR3 size: 16 residues. In germline, CDR1 is MDHEN, CDR2 SYDVKM. CDR3 DNA sequence: TGTGCCAGCAGTTCTTTGCCGACCTCTGGGGCCAACGTCCTGACTTTC. Protein sequence: CASSSLPTSGANVLTF.

The chain links TRBV14 to TRBJ2-2, with D possibly called TRBD1 or TRBD2 (6 bases each). The CDR3 contains 13 residues. Germline CDR1 is SGHDN and CDR2 is FVKESK. V shed 4 bases and J shed 7 bases, with 10 bases lying between them. The CDR3 nucleotides read TGTGCCAGCAGCCGGAGGGGGGACGGGGAGCTGTTTTTT. It yields the protein CASSRRGDGELFF.

This rearrangement joins TRBV7-2 to TRBJ2-3; the D gene is possibly TRBD1 (6 bases). V dropped 1 base and J dropped 4 bases, with 15 bases sitting between them. Germline V gives CDR1 SGHTA, CDR2 FQGNSA. The CDR3 has 16 amino acids. The CDR3 protein is CASSLESARGPDTQYF. The CDR3 coding sequence is TGTGCCAGCAGCTTAGAATCAGCCAGGGGCCCAGATACGCAGTATTTT.

This chain joins TRBV18 and TRBJ2-1, with a weak D call TRBD2 (5 bases). Germline V CDR1 and CDR2: KGHSH, LQKENI. The CDR3 sequence is 14 residues long. Trimming pared 0 bases from V and 6 bases from J, leaving 9 bases between. CDR3: CASSPPALANEQFF. The CDR3 region has the DNA TGTGCCAGCTCACCACCTGCCCTAGCCAATGAGCAGTTCTTC.